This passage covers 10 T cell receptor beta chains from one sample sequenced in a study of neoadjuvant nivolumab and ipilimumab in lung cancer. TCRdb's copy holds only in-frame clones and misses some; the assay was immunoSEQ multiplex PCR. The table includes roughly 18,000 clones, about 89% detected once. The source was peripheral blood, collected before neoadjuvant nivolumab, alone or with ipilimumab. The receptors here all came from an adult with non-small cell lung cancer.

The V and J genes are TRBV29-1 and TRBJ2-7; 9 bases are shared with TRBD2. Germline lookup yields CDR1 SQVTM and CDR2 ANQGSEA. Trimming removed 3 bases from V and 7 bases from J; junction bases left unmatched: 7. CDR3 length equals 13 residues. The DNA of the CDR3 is TGCAGCGTTGAGATAGTAGCGGGAGTTGAGCAGTACTTC. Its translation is CSVEIVAGVEQYF.

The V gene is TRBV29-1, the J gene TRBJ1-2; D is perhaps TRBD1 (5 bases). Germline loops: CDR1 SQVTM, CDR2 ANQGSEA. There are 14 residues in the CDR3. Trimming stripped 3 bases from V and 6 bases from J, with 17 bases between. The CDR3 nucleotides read TGCAGCGTTGATCGGACACCCCGAGGGGATGGCTACACCTTC. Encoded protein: CSVDRTPRGDGYTF.

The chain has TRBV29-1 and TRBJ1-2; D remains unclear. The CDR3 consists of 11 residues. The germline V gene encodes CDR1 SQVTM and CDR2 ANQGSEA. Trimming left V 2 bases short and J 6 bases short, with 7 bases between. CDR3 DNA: TGCAGCGTTGAACAGTTGAATGGCTACACCTTC. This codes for CSVEQLNGYTF.

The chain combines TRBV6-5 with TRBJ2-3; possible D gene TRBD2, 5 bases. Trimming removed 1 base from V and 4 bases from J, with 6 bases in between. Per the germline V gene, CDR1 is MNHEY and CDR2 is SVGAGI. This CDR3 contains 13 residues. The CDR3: CASSYLRADTQYF. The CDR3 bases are TGTGCCAGCAGTTACTTGCGGGCAGATACGCAGTATTTT.

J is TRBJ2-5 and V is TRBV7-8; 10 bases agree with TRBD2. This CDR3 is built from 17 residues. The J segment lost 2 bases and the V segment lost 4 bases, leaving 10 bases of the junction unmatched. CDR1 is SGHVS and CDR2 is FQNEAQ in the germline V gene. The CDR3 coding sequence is TGTGCCAGCAGCTCCCAAGGACTAGCGGCTAGACAAGAGACCCAGTACTTC. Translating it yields CASSSQGLAARQETQYF.

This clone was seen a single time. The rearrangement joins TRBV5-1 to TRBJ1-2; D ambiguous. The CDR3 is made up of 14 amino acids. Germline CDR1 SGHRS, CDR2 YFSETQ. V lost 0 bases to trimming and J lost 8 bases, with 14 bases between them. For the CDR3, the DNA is TGCGCCAGCAGCTTGGAGGACCAACGAGGGGGCTACACCTTC. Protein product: CASSLEDQRGGYTF.

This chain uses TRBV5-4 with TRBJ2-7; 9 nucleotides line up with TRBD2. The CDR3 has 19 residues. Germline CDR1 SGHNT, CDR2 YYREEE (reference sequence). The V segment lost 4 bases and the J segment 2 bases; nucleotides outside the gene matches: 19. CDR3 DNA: TGTGCCAGCAGCCGTGGTGGTAGCGGGAGTTATAGTTCCCCCTACGAGCAGTACTTC. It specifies CASSRGGSGSYSSPYEQYF.

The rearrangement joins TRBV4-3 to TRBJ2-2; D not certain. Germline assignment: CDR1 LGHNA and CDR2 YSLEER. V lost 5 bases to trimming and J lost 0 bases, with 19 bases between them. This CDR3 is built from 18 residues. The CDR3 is CASSRASPERTNTGELFF. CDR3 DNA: TGCGCCAGCAGCAGAGCTTCCCCGGAACGGACGAACACCGGGGAGCTGTTTTTT.

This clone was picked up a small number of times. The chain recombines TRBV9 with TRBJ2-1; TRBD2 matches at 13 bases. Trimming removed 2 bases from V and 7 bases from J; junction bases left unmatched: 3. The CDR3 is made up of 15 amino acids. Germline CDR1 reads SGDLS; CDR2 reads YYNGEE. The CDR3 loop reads CASSVATSGRNEQFF. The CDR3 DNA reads TGTGCCAGCAGCGTTGCGACTAGCGGGAGGAATGAGCAGTTCTTC.

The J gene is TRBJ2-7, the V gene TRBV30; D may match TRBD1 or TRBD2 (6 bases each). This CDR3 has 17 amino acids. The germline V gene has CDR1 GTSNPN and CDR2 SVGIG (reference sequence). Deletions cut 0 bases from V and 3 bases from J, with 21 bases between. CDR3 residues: CAWSVGRGIGGIYEQYF. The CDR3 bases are TGTGCCTGGAGTGTTGGCAGGGGAATAGGCGGGATCTACGAGCAGTACTTC.